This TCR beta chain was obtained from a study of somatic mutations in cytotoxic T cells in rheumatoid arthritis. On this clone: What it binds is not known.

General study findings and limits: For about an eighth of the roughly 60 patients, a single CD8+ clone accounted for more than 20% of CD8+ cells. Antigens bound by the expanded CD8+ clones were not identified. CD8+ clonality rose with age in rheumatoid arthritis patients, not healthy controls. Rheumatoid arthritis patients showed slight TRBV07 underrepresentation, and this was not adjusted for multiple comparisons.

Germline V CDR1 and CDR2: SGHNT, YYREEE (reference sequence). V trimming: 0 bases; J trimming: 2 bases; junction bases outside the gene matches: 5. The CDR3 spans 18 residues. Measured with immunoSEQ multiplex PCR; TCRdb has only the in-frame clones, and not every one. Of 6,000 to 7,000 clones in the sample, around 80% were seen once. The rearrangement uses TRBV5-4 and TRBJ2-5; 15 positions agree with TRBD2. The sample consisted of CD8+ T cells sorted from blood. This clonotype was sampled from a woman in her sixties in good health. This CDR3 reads CASSLVGTSGGRQETQYF. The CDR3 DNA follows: TGTGCCAGCAGCTTGGTGGGGACTAGCGGGGGGAGACAAGAGACCCAGTACTTC. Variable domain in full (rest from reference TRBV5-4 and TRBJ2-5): ETGVTQSPTHLIKTRGQQVTLRCSSQSGHNTVSWYQQALGQGPQFIFQYYREEENGRGNFPPRFSGLQFPNYSSELNVNALELDDSALYLCASSLVGTSGGRQETQYFGPGTRLLVL.